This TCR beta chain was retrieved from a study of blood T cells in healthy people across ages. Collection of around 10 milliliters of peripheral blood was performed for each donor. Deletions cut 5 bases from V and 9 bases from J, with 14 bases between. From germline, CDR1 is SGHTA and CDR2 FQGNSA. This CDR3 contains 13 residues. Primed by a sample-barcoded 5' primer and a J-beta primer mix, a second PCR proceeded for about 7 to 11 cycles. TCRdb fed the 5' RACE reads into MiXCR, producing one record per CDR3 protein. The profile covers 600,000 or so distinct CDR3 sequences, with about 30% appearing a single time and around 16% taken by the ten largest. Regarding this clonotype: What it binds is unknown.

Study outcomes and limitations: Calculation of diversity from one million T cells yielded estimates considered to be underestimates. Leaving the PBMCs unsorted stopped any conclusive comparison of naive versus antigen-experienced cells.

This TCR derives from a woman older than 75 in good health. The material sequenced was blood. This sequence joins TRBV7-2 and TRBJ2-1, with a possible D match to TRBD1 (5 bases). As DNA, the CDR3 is TGTGCCAGCAGCACACTACATAGGGGTGAGCAGTTCTTC. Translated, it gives CASSTLHRGEQFF.